A single sample gave rise to the 21 T cell receptor beta chains below, sequenced in a study of cytomegalovirus exposure and HLA in healthy donors. Using immunoSEQ multiplex PCR, the repertoire was profiled, and TCRdb retains in-frame clones only, with some absent. The table records about 73,000 clones, approximately 95% of them present only once. Sequencing used PBMCs. Receptor source: a man younger than 35 in good health and CMV-seronegative.

The chain couples TRBV7-9 to TRBJ2-1; the D is unclear. This CDR3 spans 12 amino acids. CDR1 is SEHNR, CDR2 FQNEAQ, per germline (reference sequence). V gave up 4 bases and J gave up 4 bases, with 5 bases separating them. DNA for the CDR3: TGTGCCAGCAGCTCCAATTACAATGAGCAGTTCTTC. Protein: CASSSNYNEQFF.

This rearrangement joins TRBV6-5 to TRBJ2-7; 8 bases are a match to TRBD1. Germline V gives CDR1 MNHEY, CDR2 SVGAGI. The CDR3 is 14 amino acids. V was pared by 0 bases and J by 6 bases, with 4 bases of the junction left unmatched. This chain's CDR3 is CASSYSQGAGEQYF. In DNA form, the CDR3 reads TGTGCCAGCAGTTACTCCCAGGGGGCCGGCGAGCAGTACTTC.

The V gene is TRBV6-5, the J gene TRBJ1-5; TRBD1 matches at 8 bases. The V segment lost 5 bases and the J segment 1 base; nucleotides outside the gene matches: 4. This CDR3 contains 15 residues. The V gene's germline CDR1 is MNHEY and CDR2 SVGAGI. The CDR3 coding sequence is TGTGCCAGCAGTGGGACAGGAATCAGCAATCAGCCCCAGCATTTT. Protein product: CASSGTGISNQPQHF.

The chain employs TRBV4-1 and TRBJ1-1; D is uncertain. The length of the CDR3 is 16 residues. From germline, CDR1 is MGHRA and CDR2 YSYEKL. The V gene lost 4 bases and the J gene lost 3 bases, with 18 bases spanning the gap. The CDR3, as DNA: TGCGCCAGCAGCCTCCGGATGAACGGGTTGGACACTGAAGCTTTCTTT. Translation gives CASSLRMNGLDTEAFF.

The rearrangement links TRBV28 to TRBJ1-4; D is perhaps TRBD1 (5 bases). With 5 bases removed from V and 8 bases from J, the gap between germline ends came to 9 bases. Germline CDR1 and CDR2: MDHEN and SYDVKM. The CDR3 consists of 12 residues. As DNA, the CDR3 is TGTGCCAGCAGTCCCCCAGGGGAAAAACTGTTTTTT. Encoded protein: CASSPPGEKLFF. Full variable domain (remainder filled in from reference TRBV28 and TRBJ1-4): DVKVTQSSRYLVKRTGEKVFLECVQDMDHENMFWYRQDPGLGLRLIYFSYDVKMKEKGDIPEGYSVSREKKERFSLILESASTNQTSMYLCASSPPGEKLFFGSGTQLSVL.

This clone was detected only once. The chain combines TRBV27 with TRBJ1-1; possible D gene TRBD1, 5 bases. This CDR3 is built from 17 residues. The V and J ends lost 4 bases and 3 bases respectively, with 21 bases between them. The germline V gene has CDR1 MNHEY and CDR2 SMNVEV (reference sequence). The CDR3 protein is CASSSQGGRGLDTEAFF. For the CDR3, the DNA is TGTGCCAGCAGTTCCCAGGGTGGGAGGGGCTTGGACACTGAAGCTTTCTTT.

The V gene is TRBV4-2, the J gene TRBJ1-4; tentatively, D is TRBD1 (6 bases). Germline V gives CDR1 LGHNA, CDR2 YNFKEQ. Trimming cost V 4 bases and J 2 bases, with 23 bases left between them. The CDR3 consists of 19 residues. The CDR3 is CASSPTARGLNPTNEKLFF. The CDR3 nucleotides read TGTGCCAGCAGCCCGACGGCCAGGGGCCTCAACCCCACTAATGAAAAACTGTTTTTT.

The chain combines TRBV14 with TRBJ1-3; 7 bases fit TRBD1. The V segment lost 5 bases and the J segment 4 bases; nucleotides outside the gene matches: 5. Germline CDR1 and CDR2: SGHDN and FVKESK. This CDR3 region has 14 residues. CDR3 bases: TGTGCCAGCAGCTTACGGGACAGCGGAAACACCATATATTTT. It specifies CASSLRDSGNTIYF.

V usage is TRBV19 and J usage is TRBJ1-1; D is possibly TRBD1 (6 bases). CDR3 length: 11 residues. Germline CDR1 is LNHDA and CDR2 is SQIVND (reference sequence). The V gene lost 7 bases and the J gene lost 10 bases, with 13 bases spanning the gap. The CDR3 spells CASTQGRAAFF. In nucleotides, the CDR3 is TGTGCCAGTACGCAGGGGCGAGCAGCTTTCTTT.

The chain carries TRBV28 and TRBJ2-3; 14 bases map to TRBD2. CDR1 and CDR2 from the germline V gene are MDHEN and SYDVKM. V was pared by 9 bases and J by 8 bases, with 7 bases of the junction left unmatched. The CDR3 extends over 14 amino acids. This CDR3 reads CASGATSGGATQYF. In DNA form, the CDR3 reads TGTGCCAGTGGAGCGACTAGCGGGGGGGCTACGCAGTATTTT.

Of note for this clone: A junction boundary mismatches the germline segment, possibly from a read error. The chain has TRBV5-4 and TRBJ1-4, with TRBD1 matching over 7 bases. Germline CDR1 is SGHNT and CDR2 is YYREEE (reference sequence). The CDR3 spans 16 residues. The CDR3 is CASSRKGERTGLNPLF. CDR3 sequence (DNA): TGTGCCAGCAGCCGAAAAGGGGAGCGGACAGGCCTCAACCCCCTTTTT. Full variable domain (outside the CDR3, taken from reference TRBV5-4 and TRBJ1-4): ETGVTQSPTHLIKTRGQQVTLRCSSQSGHNTVSWYQQALGQGPQFIFQYYREEENGRGNFPPRFSGLQFPNYSSELNVNALELDDSALYLCASSRKGERTGLNPLFGSGTQLSVL.

J is TRBJ1-2 and V is TRBV28, with TRBD1 matching 8 bases. Germline V CDR1 and CDR2: MDHEN, SYDVKM. The CDR3 consists of 14 residues. V trimming: 5 bases; J trimming: 4 bases; junction bases outside the gene matches: 6. The CDR3: CASSPRDRIYGYTF. Here the CDR3 DNA reads TGTGCCAGCAGTCCCCGGGACAGGATCTATGGCTACACCTTC.

DNA of the CDR3: TGTGCCAGCAGCTTGGGGGGGGGCGGATTCCAAGAGACCCAGTACTTC. This codes for CASSLGGGGFQETQYF. The genes are TRBV7-3 and TRBJ2-5; the D gene is possibly TRBD2 (7 bases). V lost 3 bases to trimming and J lost 1 base, with 15 bases between them. Germline-derived CDR1 and CDR2 are SGHTA and FQGTGA. CDR3 size: 16 residues.

This clone appeared once. In DNA form, the CDR3 reads TGTGCCAGCAGTTCCTTCCTACAGGGTCCCAACTATGGCTACACCTTC. This gives the protein CASSSFLQGPNYGYTF. V is TRBV27 and J is TRBJ1-2; the D gene is possibly TRBD1 (6 bases). Trimming stripped 4 bases from V and 2 bases from J, with 17 bases between. From germline, CDR1 is MNHEY and CDR2 SMNVEV (reference sequence). The CDR3 sequence is 16 residues long.

This chain uses TRBV7-2 with TRBJ2-1; D is ambiguous. The germline V and J ends were trimmed by 2 bases and 7 bases, with 12 bases remaining between them. Germline loops: CDR1 SGHTA, CDR2 FQGNSA. The CDR3 contains 14 residues. CDR3 coding DNA: TGTGCCAGCAGCTTATTCCCCCTCAGGAATGAGCAGTTCTTC. Its translation is CASSLFPLRNEQFF.

This chain links TRBV30 with TRBJ1-2, with D perhaps matching TRBD1 (5 bases). The CDR3 has 13 amino acids. V was shortened by 2 bases and J by 4 bases, with 11 bases between the two germline ends. The germline CDR1 and CDR2 sequences are GTSNPN and SVGIG (reference sequence). The CDR3 spells CAWSRGGTYGYTF. CDR3 in DNA: TGTGCCTGGAGTCGTGGGGGGACCTATGGCTACACCTTC.

The chain is built from TRBV12-1 and TRBJ1-5; the listed D gene, TRBD1, was not tested against the DNA. TRBV12-1 is assigned pseudogene status. This CDR3 has 17 residues. This chain's CDR3 is CASSSGQGAQSNQPQHF. CDR3 coding DNA: TGTGCCAGCAGCTCCGGACAGGGGGCGCAAAGCAATCAGCCCCAGCATTTT.

The V gene is TRBV19, the J gene TRBJ2-7, with D possibly TRBD2 on 5 matching bases. Germline V gene sequence: CDR1 LNHDA, CDR2 SQIVND (reference sequence). CDR3 length: 13 amino acids. V was cut by 5 bases and J by 6 bases, with 14 bases left in between. The CDR3 sequence is CASSSQSGIEQYF. In DNA, the CDR3 is TGTGCCAGTAGTTCTCAAAGCGGAATCGAGCAGTACTTC.

The genes are TRBV9 and TRBJ1-2; 8 nucleotides align to TRBD1. Germline lookup yields CDR1 SGDLS and CDR2 YYNGEE. V trimming: 0 bases; J trimming: 5 bases; junction bases outside the gene matches: 18. The CDR3 runs 19 residues. CDR3 loop: CASSVGGTGFVSFVYGYTF. The CDR3 DNA reads TGTGCCAGCAGCGTAGGGGGGACAGGATTTGTTTCTTTTGTATATGGCTACACCTTC.

The chain uses TRBV6-1 and TRBJ2-7, with D unresolved. Between the trimmed V and J ends, which lost 7 bases and 5 bases, there was a span of 21 bases. This CDR3 has 15 residues. Germline CDR1 MNHNS, CDR2 SASEGT. CDR3 nucleotide sequence: TGTGCCAGCATCTCTAGAGAGTTGGTGAACCACGAGCAGTACTTC. Translating gives CASISRELVNHEQYF.

The chain has TRBV19 and TRBJ1-2; 7 nucleotides match TRBD1. V lost 6 bases, J lost 8 bases, and 6 bases stayed unmatched. CDR3 size: 12 residues. Looked up from germline, CDR1 is LNHDA and CDR2 is SQIVND (reference sequence). CDR3 coding DNA: TGTGCCAGTAGCCCGACAGGGAACGGCTACACCTTC. It is translated as CASSPTGNGYTF.